Included here is one TCR beta chain sequence, with context. V was cut by 3 bases and J by 4 bases, with 22 bases left in between. CDR1 is SGDLS and CDR2 is YYNGEE in the germline V gene. This CDR3 contains 17 residues. Only in-frame clones appear in the TCRdb table, and some are missing; sequencing was by immunoSEQ multiplex PCR. The table lists 300,000 to 350,000 clones, about nine tenths of them singletons. The data are from a study of blood T cell repertoires in COVID-19. The sequencing sample was made of peripheral blood. The gene calls are TRBV9 and TRBJ2-5; tentative D call: TRBD2 (8 bases). This sequence was found in a man younger than 35 with active or convalescent COVID-19. For the CDR3, the DNA is TGTGCCAGCAGCGCCGGGAGGGGGCCCCTAGCGATAGAGACCCAGTACTTC. This codes for CASSAGRGPLAIETQYF.